The 27 T cell receptor beta chains presented below share a single source sample, sequenced in a study of PD-1 blockade in classical Hodgkin lymphoma. Profiled with immunoSEQ multiplex PCR; TCRdb holds only in-frame clones, not every one. The repertoire holds more than 10,000 clones, with roughly 84% as singletons. Each patient experienced a relapse that followed autologous stem cell transplantation, and brentuximab vedotin exposure varied. Negative selection with magnets was how CD8+ T cells were isolated from the thawed PBMCs. The sequencing used CD8+ T cells from blood, collected at baseline. Receptors originate from a human donor with classical Hodgkin lymphoma.

The chain is built from TRBV5-1 and TRBJ2-7; unclear D gene. CDR1 is SGHRS, CDR2 YFSETQ, per germline. The CDR3 has 13 residues. Trimming took 3 bases from V and 3 from J, leaving 10 bases between them. CDR3 in DNA: TGCGCCAGCAGCTCTCCTGACAACTACGAGCAGTACTTC. As protein: CASSSPDNYEQYF.

The chain links TRBV7-5 to TRBJ2-7; the table gives TRBD2 as D, unverified against the DNA. TRBV7-5 is labeled a pseudogene. CDR3 length equals 16 residues. In DNA form, the CDR3 reads TGTGTCAGAAGCCCCCCGGGACTAGTAGGGGCCTACGAGCAGTACTTC. It encodes CVRSPPGLVGAYEQYF.

The chain joins TRBV19 to TRBJ2-3, with 12 bases aligning to TRBD2. This CDR3 region has 19 residues. CDR1 and CDR2 (germline): LNHDA, SQIVND (reference sequence). J was trimmed by 5 bases and V by 4 bases; bases with no gene match: 16. The CDR3 bases are TGTGCCAGTAGTACACGTGGGACTAGCGGGCCAATACACAAAGATACGCAGTATTTT. Its translation: CASSTRGTSGPIHKDTQYF.

J is TRBJ2-1 and V is TRBV6-5, with D possibly being TRBD2 (5 bases). Trimming took 8 bases from V and 5 from J, leaving 16 bases between them. From germline, CDR1 is MNHEY and CDR2 SVGAGI. This CDR3 comprises 14 residues. CDR3 in amino acids: CASHRAAHHNEQFF. The DNA for the CDR3 is TGTGCCAGCCATAGAGCGGCCCACCACAATGAGCAGTTCTTC.

The chain uses TRBV27 and TRBJ1-1; tentative D call: TRBD1 (5 bases). In germline, CDR1 is MNHEY, CDR2 SMNVEV (reference sequence). CDR3 size: 12 residues. V shed 5 bases and J shed 3 bases, with 7 bases lying between them. CDR3 region: CASSRGYTEAFF. As DNA, the CDR3 is TGTGCCAGCAGTAGGGGTTACACTGAAGCTTTCTTT.

The chain combines TRBV30 with TRBJ1-5; TRBD1 might be the D (5 bases). The germline V gene has CDR1 GTSNPN and CDR2 SVGIG (reference sequence). The V gene lost 2 bases and the J gene lost 6 bases, with 11 bases spanning the gap. This CDR3 has 13 amino acids. The CDR3 DNA reads as TGTGCCTGGAGTAGTCAGGGAGGTCAGCCCCAGCATTTT. It encodes CAWSSQGGQPQHF.

This chain uses TRBV29-1 with TRBJ2-1; D might be TRBD2 (7 bases). Germline assignment: CDR1 SQVTM and CDR2 ANQGSEA. The CDR3 length is 14 residues. V lost 8 bases and J 7 bases, leaving 21 bases between the germline ends. As DNA, the CDR3 is TGCAGCACCGCAACTCGGGGGGCTGGTAATGAGCAGTTCTTC. Amino acid sequence: CSTATRGAGNEQFF.

The J gene is TRBJ2-1, the V gene TRBV5-6; D is tentatively TRBD1 or TRBD2 (6 bases each). This CDR3 region has 15 residues. Germline CDR1 is SGHDT and CDR2 is YYEEEE. The V end was cut by 0 bases, the J end by 7 bases, with 14 bases between. The CDR3 spells CASSLVGGQVNEQFF. In DNA, the CDR3 is TGTGCCAGCAGCTTGGTAGGGGGGCAGGTTAATGAGCAGTTCTTC.

Note on this clone: Other DNA sequences within the sample encode an identical CDR3. This chain joins TRBV7-2 and TRBJ2-1; 9 bases agree with TRBD2. Germline CDR1 and CDR2: SGHTA and FQGNSA. The CDR3 covers 15 residues. V lost 5 bases and J lost 4; bases outside the gene matches: 6. Here the CDR3 DNA reads TGTGCCAGCAGCCAAACTAGCGGGCCATACAATGAGCAGTTCTTC. It codes for CASSQTSGPYNEQFF.

The CDR3 DNA reads TGTGCCAGCAGTACACAGTTCTACGAGCAGTACTTC. As protein: CASSTQFYEQYF. The chain couples TRBV28 to TRBJ2-7; D not resolved. V was clipped by 5 bases and J by 3 bases, with 8 bases between them. The CDR3 covers 12 residues. In germline, CDR1 is MDHEN, CDR2 SYDVKM. The full variable domain, its missing parts supplied by reference TRBV28 and TRBJ2-7, is DVKVTQSSRYLVKRTGEKVFLECVQDMDHENMFWYRQDPGLGLRLIYFSYDVKMKEKGDIPEGYSVSREKKERFSLILESASTNQTSMYLCASSTQFYEQYFGPGTRLTVT.

The chain joins TRBV29-1 to TRBJ2-5; 9 positions match TRBD1. The J call is in doubt because the DNA end fits TRBJ2-7 better. The V gene's germline CDR1 is SQVTM and CDR2 ANQGSEA. There are 14 residues in the CDR3. DNA for the CDR3: TGCAGCGTCGACTCCGGGACAGGGAGGTACGAGCAGTACTTC. Protein product: CSVDSGTGRYEQYF.

The chain is built from TRBV6-5 and TRBJ2-7; D may correspond to TRBD1 or TRBD2 (5 bases each). Trimming cost V 5 bases and J 3 bases, with 17 bases left between them. The CDR3 loop spans 15 amino acids. Germline values: CDR1 MNHEY, CDR2 SVGAGI. CDR3 in amino acids: CASSRGTTNYYEQYF. DNA for the CDR3: TGTGCCAGCAGTAGAGGGACGACGAACTACTACGAGCAGTACTTC.

V and J are TRBV9 and TRBJ2-3, with D possibly being TRBD2 (6 bases). The CDR3 totals 16 residues. V was clipped by 4 bases and J by 5 bases, with 20 bases between them. CDR1 is SGDLS and CDR2 is YYNGEE in the germline V gene. The CDR3 DNA sequence: TGTGCCAGCAGCCCCCTGGGTCGGAGGGTGGTAGATACGCAGTATTTT. Amino acid sequence: CASSPLGRRVVDTQYF.

This chain connects TRBV30 to TRBJ2-1; 9 nucleotides align to TRBD1. Looked up from germline, CDR1 is GTSNPN and CDR2 is SVGIG (reference sequence). This CDR3 contains 12 residues. Trimming cost V 2 bases and J 9 bases; bases outside gene matches: 2. The CDR3 DNA sequence: TGTGCCTGGAGTTCGGACAGGGGTGAGCAGTTCTTC. Residues: CAWSSDRGEQFF.

CDR3 residues: CAWSSGSGDTQYF. The CDR3 DNA is TGTGCCTGGAGTAGCGGGAGCGGGGATACGCAGTATTTT. The chain recombines TRBV30 with TRBJ2-3, with 8 bases fitting TRBD2. The germline CDR1 and CDR2 sequences are GTSNPN and SVGIG (reference sequence). CDR3 length equals 13 residues. The junction had 4 bases not matched to a gene; V was cut back by 2 bases and J by 6 bases.

This chain uses TRBV5-1 with TRBJ2-1; 11 positions agree with TRBD2. The CDR3 spans 17 residues. Germline V gives CDR1 SGHRS, CDR2 YFSETQ. V lost 3 bases to trimming and J lost 2 bases; unmatched junction nucleotides: 7. The CDR3 reads CASSWGETSGTYNEQFF. CDR3 nucleotides: TGCGCCAGCAGCTGGGGGGAGACTAGCGGGACCTACAATGAGCAGTTCTTC.

The chain is built from TRBV28 and TRBJ2-3; D is possibly TRBD2 (6 bases). With 8 bases removed from V and 2 bases from J, the gap between germline ends came to 14 bases. CDR3 length: 14 residues. Germline V gene sequence: CDR1 MDHEN, CDR2 SYDVKM. In nucleotides, the CDR3 is TGTGCCAGCGGCTTAGCGGAGAACACAGATACGCAGTATTTT. Protein sequence: CASGLAENTDTQYF.

The chain employs TRBV10-3 and TRBJ2-1; 13 bases are shared with TRBD2. CDR1 and CDR2 from the germline V gene are ENHRY and SYGVKD. This CDR3 is built from 17 residues. The junction had 7 bases not matched to a gene; V was cut back by 1 base and J by 7 bases. Here the CDR3 DNA reads TGTGCCATCAGTGAGTTTAGGACTAGCGGGAGTTCGAATGAGCAGTTCTTC. It specifies CAISEFRTSGSSNEQFF.

The genes are TRBV7-2 and TRBJ2-5; either TRBD1 or TRBD2 may supply D (5 bases each). The CDR3 covers 15 residues. From germline, CDR1 is SGHTA and CDR2 FQGNSA. Trimming shortened V by 2 bases and J by 5 bases, and 15 bases separated the two germline ends. CDR3 DNA sequence: TGTGCCAGCAGCTTAAAACGGGGCTGGCGGGAGACCCAGTACTTC. This gives the protein CASSLKRGWRETQYF.

J is TRBJ2-2 and V is TRBV6-5; 9 positions agree with TRBD1. V shed 9 bases and J 6 bases; nucleotides not matched to a gene: 8. Germline CDR1 is MNHEY and CDR2 is SVGAGI. There are 14 residues in the CDR3. CDR3 nucleotides: TGTGCCAGTCAGGGACAGGGTCTATCCGGGGAGCTGTTTTTT. It specifies CASQGQGLSGELFF.

The CDR3 protein is CASSWGGTDTQYF. In DNA, the CDR3 is TGTGCCAGCAGCTGGGGAGGCACAGATACGCAGTATTTT. The genes are TRBV5-5 and TRBJ2-3; possible D gene TRBD2, 5 bases. This CDR3 has 13 amino acids. Germline-derived CDR1 and CDR2 are SGHKS and YYEKEE (reference sequence). V was shortened by 3 bases and J by 1 base, with 6 bases between the two germline ends. Full variable domain (rest looked up from reference TRBV5-5 and TRBJ2-3): DAGVTQSPTHLIKTRGQQVTLRCSPISGHKSVSWYQQVLGQGPQFIFQYYEKEERGRGNFPDRFSARQFPNYSSELNVNALLLGDSALYLCASSWGGTDTQYFGPGTRLTVL.

The J gene is TRBJ1-6, the V gene TRBV5-1; tentatively, D is TRBD1 (6 bases). V dropped 4 bases and J dropped 2 bases, with 13 bases sitting between them. CDR1 and CDR2 from the germline V gene are SGHRS and YFSETQ. This CDR3 is built from 16 residues. DNA for the CDR3: TGCGCCAGCAGCCCACAGGGATCCCCCTATAATTCACCCCTCCACTTT. Its protein is CASSPQGSPYNSPLHF.

The chain carries TRBV5-5 and TRBJ2-7; D might be TRBD2 (6 bases). CDR1 is SGHKS, CDR2 YYEKEE, per germline (reference sequence). This CDR3 has 13 amino acids. Trimming removed 4 bases from V and 3 bases from J, with 11 bases in between. Here the CDR3 DNA reads TGTGCCAGCAGCCCTGGACTAATCTACGAGCAGTACTTC. Translated: CASSPGLIYEQYF.

V gene TRBV13 combines with J gene TRBJ2-7; 9 bases agree with TRBD2. The germline V gene has CDR1 PRHDT and CDR2 FYEKMQ (reference sequence). J was trimmed by 4 bases and V by 5 bases; bases with no gene match: 12. This CDR3 has 16 amino acids. In DNA form, the CDR3 reads TGTGCCAGCAGCCAGATCTTTAGCGGGAGTCCGTACGAGCAGTACTTC. Its protein is CASSQIFSGSPYEQYF.

The chain uses TRBV12-5 and TRBJ2-1; D assignment may be TRBD1 or TRBD2 (5 bases each). The CDR3 is made up of 17 amino acids. Germline V CDR1 and CDR2: LGHNT, FRNRAP. V gave up 0 bases and J gave up 5 bases, with 17 bases separating them. CDR3 amino acids: CASGLVEKRDANNEQFF. The DNA of the CDR3 is TGTGCTAGTGGTTTGGTAGAGAAAAGGGACGCCAACAATGAGCAGTTCTTC.

The genes are TRBV13 and TRBJ2-3; no definite D call. The CDR3 runs 13 residues. V was pared by 4 bases and J by 9 bases, with 14 bases between. Germline V gene lookup returns CDR1 PRHDT and CDR2 FYEKMQ (reference sequence). CDR3 protein: CASSSYSHDTQYF. CDR3 nucleotides: TGTGCCAGCAGCTCCTATTCACACGACACGCAGTATTTT.

The chain has TRBV7-9 and TRBJ1-1; D gene uncertain. This CDR3 is built from 16 residues. Germline values: CDR1 SEHNR, CDR2 FQNEAQ (reference sequence). Deletions cut 5 bases from V and 3 bases from J, with 19 bases between. The CDR3, as DNA: TGTGCCAGCAGCCCCCCGCAGCCCTTAAGTTACACTGAAGCTTTCTTT. Protein sequence: CASSPPQPLSYTEAFF.